Sequencing of this TCR beta chain was carried out in a study of CD8+ T cells in alopecia areata. Study results and limitations: Tofacitinib significantly decreased scalp clonality and expanded CD8+ clones among top 100.

To note about this clone: No antigen is known for it.

Treatment given: oral pan-JAK inhibitor, 5-10 mg twice daily. Peripheral blood samples and lesional scalp punch biopsies were obtained from alopecia areata patients. cDNA serving as the sequencing template came from extracted, reverse transcribed RNA. Method: immunoSEQ multiplex PCR; TCRdb's copy keeps in-frame clones and lacks some. Found here are roughly 190,000 clones, under 80% of them singletons; the top ten hold about 1.3%. Trimming left V 4 bases short and J 4 bases short, with 17 bases between. This CDR3 contains 15 residues. Germline CDR1 is SGDLS and CDR2 is YYNGEE. This rearrangement joins TRBV9 to TRBJ1-2; possible D gene TRBD1, 5 bases. The specimen comprised CD4+ T cells sorted from blood, sampled between weeks 49 and 50, from a patient treated with tofacitinib. This receptor was identified in a human donor with alopecia areata. The CDR3 loop reads CASSPRLGDTYGYTF. The CDR3, as DNA: TGTGCCAGCAGCCCACGGTTGGGGGATACCTATGGCTACACCTTC.